These 26 T cell receptor beta chains came from one sample sequenced in a study of PD-1 blockade in classical Hodgkin lymphoma. The time point denotes: cycle 4 day 1 (C4D1), after about 6 weeks of nivolumab. Every one of the patients relapsed after autologous stem cell transplantation (brentuximab vedotin exposure was variable). Generated by immunoSEQ multiplex PCR, the TCRdb table keeps only in-frame clones and is missing some. The repertoire consists of tens of thousands of clones, with approximately 67% occurring once and the leading ten covering under 3%. The source material was peripheral blood mononuclear cells (PBMCs), sampled before the fourth cycle of nivolumab. These receptors were taken from a human donor with classical Hodgkin lymphoma.

The chain is built from TRBV7-8 and TRBJ2-2; TRBD1 aligns across 12 bases. The ends lost 2 bases at V and 7 bases at J; junction bases unmatched: 5. Per germline, CDR1 SGHVS and CDR2 FQNEAQ. This CDR3 contains 16 residues. The CDR3 loop is CASSLRDRGLNGELFF. CDR3 sequence (DNA): TGTGCCAGCAGCTTACGGGACAGGGGGCTGAACGGGGAGCTGTTTTTT.

V and J are TRBV7-9 and TRBJ1-2; tentative D call: TRBD1 (5 bases). In germline, CDR1 is SEHNR, CDR2 FQNEAQ (reference sequence). Trimming took off 1 base at V and 1 base at J, with 10 bases between the two ends. The CDR3 extends over 15 amino acids. The CDR3 coding sequence is TGTGCCAGCAGCTTAGGACGGGACGGTAACTATGGCTACACCTTC. Protein: CASSLGRDGNYGYTF.

This chain joins TRBV27 and TRBJ2-7, with 10 bases aligning to TRBD2. The CDR3 contains 14 residues. Germline V gene sequence: CDR1 MNHEY, CDR2 SMNVEV (reference sequence). Trimming removed 6 bases from V and 3 bases from J; junction bases left unmatched: 5. CDR3 residues: CASSQASGGYEQYF. For the CDR3, the DNA is TGTGCCAGCAGCCAGGCTAGCGGGGGCTACGAGCAGTACTTC.

The V call is TRBV6-5, the J call TRBJ2-3; D is possibly TRBD1 (6 bases). Germline lookup yields CDR1 MNHEY and CDR2 SVGAGI. This CDR3 contains 14 residues. V lost 4 bases to trimming and J lost 2 bases, with 10 bases between them. CDR3 bases: TGTGCCAGCAGTTTCCGACAGGACACAGATACGCAGTATTTT. Translation gives CASSFRQDTDTQYF.

The chain employs TRBV7-9 and TRBJ2-5, with a weak D call TRBD1 (8 bases). CDR1 is SEHNR and CDR2 is FQNEAQ in the germline V gene (reference sequence). V lost 5 bases and J 2 bases, leaving 15 bases between the germline ends. The CDR3 spans 15 residues. The CDR3 nucleotides are TGTGCCAGCAGCCCCGACAGGGGAGGGCAAGAGACCCAGTACTTC. This sequence encodes CASSPDRGGQETQYF. Complete variable domain (other parts from reference TRBV7-9 and TRBJ2-5): DTGVSQNPRHKITKRGQNVTFRCDPISEHNRLYWYRQTLGQGPEFLTYFQNEAQLEKSRLLSDRFSAERPKGSFSTLEIQRTEQGDSAMYLCASSPDRGGQETQYFGPGTRLLVL.

This rearrangement joins TRBV30 to TRBJ1-5; perhaps TRBD1 as D (6 bases). V lost 3 bases, J lost 0 bases, and 18 bases lay in between. This CDR3 has 17 residues. The germline V gene has CDR1 GTSNPN and CDR2 SVGIG (reference sequence). CDR3 residues: CAWSANRVRNSNQPQHF. CDR3 in DNA: TGTGCCTGGAGCGCAAACAGGGTTCGAAATAGCAATCAGCCCCAGCATTTT.

The chain links TRBV2 to TRBJ2-7; D is unresolved. V gave up 5 bases and J gave up 3 bases, with 5 bases separating them. CDR1 is SNHLY, CDR2 FYNNEI, per germline. The CDR3 spans 11 residues. In DNA form, the CDR3 reads TGTGCCAGCAGTAGGTACTACGAGCAGTACTTC. This translates into CASSRYYEQYF.

V gene TRBV4-3 combines with J gene TRBJ2-7; 7 positions match TRBD2. CDR3 length equals 15 residues. V shed 1 base and J 2 bases; nucleotides not matched to a gene: 5. Germline assignment: CDR1 LGHNA and CDR2 YSLEER. The CDR3 spells CASSQVLGGTYEQYF. The CDR3 region has the DNA TGCGCCAGCAGCCAAGTTCTGGGGGGGACCTACGAGCAGTACTTC.

This clone is termed medium-sized. The chain joins TRBV30 to TRBJ2-7, with TRBD1 matching 7 bases. Germline lookup yields CDR1 GTSNPN and CDR2 SVGIG (reference sequence). The CDR3 is 13 residues long. Unmatched junction bases numbered 3, after V lost 3 bases and J lost 1 base. CDR3 coding DNA: TGTGCCTGGAGGGTGACAGGGTCCTACGAGCAGTACTTC. Its protein is CAWRVTGSYEQYF.

This chain uses TRBV2 with TRBJ2-1; possibly TRBD2 for D (7 bases). This CDR3 is 14 amino acids long. With 8 bases removed from V and 3 bases from J, the gap between germline ends came to 14 bases. The germline V gene encodes CDR1 SNHLY and CDR2 FYNNEI. The CDR3 here is CASPQGGDYNEQFF. The CDR3 DNA reads as TGTGCCAGCCCCCAAGGGGGGGACTACAATGAGCAGTTCTTC.

This chain connects TRBV10-2 to TRBJ2-7; 7 nucleotides align to TRBD2. The CDR3 runs to 13 residues. J gave up 5 bases and V 8 bases, and 9 bases lay outside the gene matches. Germline assignment: CDR1 WSHSY and CDR2 SAAADI. The CDR3 sequence: CASLLGGGNEQYF. The CDR3 DNA reads as TGCGCCAGCCTCCTTGGGGGAGGGAACGAGCAGTACTTC.

The V gene is TRBV5-1, the J gene TRBJ2-2; D remains unclear. Germline CDR1 SGHRS, CDR2 YFSETQ. V lost 1 base and J 7 bases, leaving 17 bases between the germline ends. The length of the CDR3 is 16 residues. CDR3 coding DNA: TGCGCCAGCAGCTTGTTGTCCGTCGGCAGCAACGGGGAGCTGTTTTTT. This encodes CASSLLSVGSNGELFF.

The count of this clone is one. CDR3 nucleotides: TGTGCCACGATCCGGGACAGGGAATCCACCGGGGAGCTGTTTTTT. Encoded protein: CATIRDRESTGELFF. The genes are TRBV6-5 and TRBJ2-2, with 9 bases that match TRBD1. Unmatched junction bases numbered 10, after V lost 10 bases and J lost 4 bases. Looked up from germline, CDR1 is MNHEY and CDR2 is SVGAGI. The CDR3 is made up of 15 amino acids.

V usage is TRBV19 and J usage is TRBJ2-7; tentative D call: TRBD1 (6 bases). CDR3 size: 12 residues. Trimming stripped 6 bases from V and 5 bases from J, with 11 bases between. Germline V gene data show CDR1 as LNHDA and CDR2 as SQIVND (reference sequence). The CDR3 bases are TGTGCCAGTAGCGTCGGGACAAACGAGCAGTACTTC. Translation: CASSVGTNEQYF.

Concerning this clone itself: The same CDR3 also results from other DNA sequences found in this sample. CDR3 region: CASSLGTGSYEQYF. CDR3 sequence (DNA): TGTGCCAGCAGCTTAGGTACCGGCTCCTACGAGCAGTACTTC. The chain recombines TRBV7-8 with TRBJ2-7; D call uncertain. Germline lookup yields CDR1 SGHVS and CDR2 FQNEAQ. V dropped 1 base and J dropped 0 bases, with 7 bases sitting between them. The CDR3 loop spans 14 amino acids.

This rearrangement joins TRBV28 to TRBJ2-1; D unresolved. Germline CDR1 is MDHEN and CDR2 is SYDVKM. This CDR3 has 17 amino acids. The V gene lost 2 bases and the J gene lost 2 bases, with 16 bases spanning the gap. This CDR3 is CASSLRIRIATYNEQFF. The CDR3 DNA follows: TGTGCCAGCAGTTTACGCATTCGAATAGCAACCTACAATGAGCAGTTCTTC.

There are many counts of this clone. This rearrangement joins TRBV4-3 to TRBJ2-7; 10 bases match TRBD2. The V segment lost 4 bases and the J segment 2 bases; nucleotides outside the gene matches: 5. The CDR3 spans 15 residues. CDR1 and CDR2 (germline): LGHNA, YSLEER. DNA of the CDR3: TGCGCCAGCAGCCGGAATCTAGCGGGGGCCTACGAGCAGTACTTC. It encodes CASSRNLAGAYEQYF.

The V call is TRBV6-5, the J call TRBJ2-6; perhaps D is TRBD1 or TRBD2 (5 bases each). The CDR3 spans 14 residues. Deletions cut 10 bases from V and 0 bases from J, with 10 bases between. The V gene's germline CDR1 is MNHEY and CDR2 SVGAGI. As DNA, the CDR3 is TGTGCCACGGGACCGTACTCTGGGGCCAACGTCCTGACTTTC. Amino acids: CATGPYSGANVLTF.

This clone showed up just once. The J gene is TRBJ1-2, the V gene TRBV5-1, with D unresolved. V was pared by 2 bases and J by 3 bases, with 8 bases between. CDR3 length: 13 residues. From germline, CDR1 is SGHRS and CDR2 YFSETQ. CDR3 loop: CASSLDGYYGYTF. In DNA, the CDR3 is TGCGCCAGCAGCTTAGACGGGTACTATGGCTACACCTTC.

In this sample, this clone turned up a few times. The genes are TRBV11-1 and TRBJ1-2; 8 bases are shared with TRBD1. The CDR3 extends over 13 amino acids. V lost 4 bases and J lost 4; bases outside the gene matches: 2. Germline V gene sequence: CDR1 SGHAT, CDR2 FQDESV (reference sequence). The DNA of the CDR3 is TGTGCCAGCAGCTCGGGACAGGCCTATGGCTACACCTTC. Residues: CASSSGQAYGYTF. Full variable domain (rest looked up from reference TRBV11-1 and TRBJ1-2): EAEVAQSPRYKITEKSQAVAFWCDPISGHATLYWYRQILGQGPELLVQFQDESVVDDSQLPKDRFSAERLKGVDSTLKIQPAELGDSAMYLCASSSGQAYGYTFGSGTRLTVV.

This clone has more than one count but fewer than ten. This rearrangement joins TRBV6-8 to TRBJ2-1, with no clear D. Trimming removed 10 bases from V and 9 bases from J, with 16 bases in between. The germline CDR1 and CDR2 sequences are MNHGY and SAAAGT. There are 12 residues in the CDR3. CDR3 amino acids: CANPYGAPEQFF. The DNA for the CDR3 is TGTGCCAACCCGTACGGTGCCCCTGAGCAGTTCTTC.

The gene calls are TRBV29-1 and TRBJ1-3, with a weak D call TRBD1 (5 bases). Germline V gene data show CDR1 as SQVTM and CDR2 as ANQGSEA. The V gene lost 3 bases and the J gene lost 3 bases, with 12 bases spanning the gap. The CDR3 consists of 14 residues. This CDR3 reads CSVEGGLGGNTIYF. The CDR3 nucleotides read TGCAGCGTTGAGGGGGGTTTGGGTGGAAACACCATATATTTT.

The V gene is TRBV5-6, the J gene TRBJ2-5; 8 bases fit TRBD1. The J call may be faulty, since TRBJ2-7 better matches the DNA end. In germline, CDR1 is SGHDT, CDR2 YYEEEE. The CDR3 runs 15 residues. As DNA, the CDR3 is TGTGCCAGCAGCTTGGACCTCAGGGGGCAGAACGAGCAGTACTTC. This gives the protein CASSLDLRGQNEQYF.

The table lists this clone with a few counts. The chain carries TRBV2 and TRBJ1-1; tentative D call: TRBD1 (5 bases). V dropped 7 bases and J dropped 0 bases, with 12 bases sitting between them. The CDR3 spans 14 residues. Germline V gene lookup returns CDR1 SNHLY and CDR2 FYNNEI. CDR3: CASNFGGLNTEAFF. The CDR3 DNA reads as TGTGCCAGCAACTTCGGGGGATTGAACACTGAAGCTTTCTTT.

The chain carries TRBV19 and TRBJ1-2; D unresolved. The germline V gene encodes CDR1 LNHDA and CDR2 SQIVND (reference sequence). The CDR3 contains 14 residues. V lost 6 bases to trimming and J lost 0 bases, with 11 bases between them. The DNA of the CDR3 is TGTGCCAGTAGGTCGGGATCGGCTAACTATGGCTACACCTTC. The encoded protein is CASRSGSANYGYTF.

This clone was observed a few times. This chain links TRBV5-4 with TRBJ1-1; D not certain. V dropped 0 bases and J dropped 0 bases, with 3 bases sitting between them. In germline, CDR1 is SGHNT, CDR2 YYREEE (reference sequence). The CDR3 is made up of 13 amino acids. The CDR3 DNA follows: TGTGCCAGCAGCTTGGGACTGAACACTGAAGCTTTCTTT. Translating it yields CASSLGLNTEAFF.